This T cell receptor (beta chain) appears in the sequencing data of a study of blood T cells in healthy people across ages. Through a sample-barcoded 5' primer and a J-beta primer mix, a second PCR was run for about 6 to 11 cycles. TCRdb reprocessed the 5' RACE reads with MiXCR, giving one entry per CDR3 protein. In the table there are 550,000 to 600,000 distinct CDR3 sequences, about 45% of which are singletons. This clonotype was detected a few times. The V gene lost 3 bases and the J gene lost 0 bases, with 14 bases spanning the gap. Germline CDR1 is SGHTA and CDR2 is FQGTGA. The CDR3 runs 16 residues.

This receptor was obtained from a man older than 75 in good health. The specimen sequenced was blood. The gene calls are TRBV7-3 and TRBJ1-1; maybe TRBD1 (6 bases). This CDR3 is CASSLTGSSMNTEAFF. In DNA, the CDR3 is TGTGCCAGCAGCTTGACAGGATCTAGCATGAACACTGAAGCTTTCTTT. Based on the CDR3 plus reference TRBV7-3 and TRBJ1-1, the full variable domain is GAGVSQTPSNKVTEKGKYVELRCDPISGHTALYWYRQSLGQGPEFLIYFQGTGAADDSGLPNDRFFAVRPEGSVSTLKIQRTERGDSAVYLCASSLTGSSMNTEAFFGQGTRLTVV.